The rows below give T cell receptor beta chains drawn from one sample of a study of shared clonotypes between healthy human individuals. Method: immunoSEQ multiplex PCR; TCRdb's copy keeps in-frame clones and lacks some. The table lists under 1,900,000 clones, 98% of them singletons. Sequenced: naive CD4+ T cells sorted from blood. The receptors were sampled from a young man in good health. Both conserved end residues are part of each CDR3. The order of the fields is clone size, D gene, V gene, J gene, CDR3 DNA, CDR3 protein. D genes are given only for firm matches. Clone size, where shown, is once, few, many, or a class for clones that have expanded.

>.|TRBD1|TRBV18|TRBJ2-3
TGTGCCAGCTCACCACTTTCCAGGGGGCACACAGATACGCAGTATTTT
CASSPLSRGHTDTQYF
>.|TRBD1|TRBV27|TRBJ2-7
TGTGCCAGCAGTTTCTGGTCAGGGCAGGGGGTCTCCTACGAGCAGTACTTC
CASSFWSGQGVSYEQYF
>.|.|TRBV7-9|TRBJ1-1
TGTGCCAGCACGCTCCCTCCTCGGCGTGAAGCTTTCTTT
CASTLPPRREAFF
>.|.|TRBV14|TRBJ2-5
TGTGCCAGCAGCCGTTCGGAGACCCAGTACTTC
CASSRSETQYF
>.|TRBD2|TRBV9|TRBJ2-1
TGTGCCAGCAGCGTTTCCGCGACTAGCGGGAATGAGCAGTTCTTC
CASSVSATSGNEQFF
>.|.|TRBV9|TRBJ2-1
TGTGCCAGCAGCGTAGTGGGTAGCGGAGCTTACAATGAGCAGTTCTTC
CASSVVGSGAYNEQFF
>.|.|TRBV11-1|TRBJ2-3
TGTGCCAGCAAGGAGGGAAGGTGGGGACAGCGCACAGATACGCAGTATTTT
CASKEGRWGQRTDTQYF
>.|.|TRBV13|TRBJ1-1
TGTGCCAGCAGCCCCCGTGGGGGGACTGAAGCTTTCTTT
CASSPRGGTEAFF
>.|.|TRBV29-1|TRBJ2-7
TGCAGCGTTGGGAACTCCTACGAGCAGTACTTC
CSVGNSYEQYF
>.|TRBD2|TRBV9|TRBJ2-3
TGTGCCAGCAGCGTAGGTGGGGGGACTAGCGTAGATACGCAGTATTTT
CASSVGGGTSVDTQYF
>.|.|TRBV19|TRBJ2-5
TGTGCCAGTAGCGCTTCACAGGGATGGGAGACCCAGTACTTC
CASSASQGWETQYF
>.|TRBD1|TRBV18|TRBJ2-4
TGTGCCAGCTCACCTCAATCCCGGACAGGGCAAAACATTCAGTACTTC
CASSPQSRTGQNIQYF
>.|.|TRBV7-2|TRBJ2-5
TGTGCCAGCAGCTTTCAGAGGCAAGAGACCCAGTACTTC
CASSFQRQETQYF
>.|.|TRBV6-5|TRBJ1-2
TGTGCCAGCAGTTACTTCGGGGGCCCCGCCGGCTACACCTTC
CASSYFGGPAGYTF
>.|.|TRBV18|TRBJ2-1
TGTGCCAGCTCACCGGCAAGCTCCTACAATGAGCAGTTCTTC
CASSPASSYNEQFF
>once|.|TRBV4-3|TRBJ2-6
TGCGCCAGCAGCCAAGATCCAACCTCTGGGGCCAACGTCCTGACTTTC
CASSQDPTSGANVLTF
>.|.|TRBV19|TRBJ1-2
TGTGCCAGTAGTCACCACACAACCCCCAACTATGGCTACACCTTC
CASSHHTTPNYGYTF
>.|TRBD2|TRBV7-2|TRBJ2-7
TGTGCCAGCAGCCGCGGCCGGTGGGAGGGCGCCTACGAGCAGTACTTC
CASSRGRWEGAYEQYF
>.|.|TRBV11-2|TRBJ2-1
TGTGCCAGCACCCTAGGGCAGAGTCTCTACAATGAGCAGTTCTTC
CASTLGQSLYNEQFF
>.|TRBD2|TRBV5-1|TRBJ2-1
TGCGCCAGCTCGCGGACTAGCGGAGTAAATGAGCAGTTCTTC
CASSRTSGVNEQFF
>.|.|TRBV27|TRBJ2-4
TGTGCCAGCAGTTTATCGTTCTCAGCCAAAAACATTCAGTACTTC
CASSLSFSAKNIQYF
>.|TRBD1|TRBV19|TRBJ2-3
TGTGCCAGTAGTATAGGACAGGGTACCACAGATACGCAGTATTTT
CASSIGQGTTDTQYF
>.|TRBD1|TRBV7-2|TRBJ1-1
TGTGCCAGCAGCTTAACCGCACCCACAGGGGGCGGGGTAGCTTTCTTT
CASSLTAPTGGGVAFF
>.|TRBD2|TRBV11-2|TRBJ2-1
TGTGCCAGCAGCTTGGGACTGCGGGGGTACAATGAGCAGTTCTTC
CASSLGLRGYNEQFF
>.|.|TRBV6-5|TRBJ2-5
TGTGCCAGCAGCCTCACCCTCGGAGGATGGGACCAGTACTTC
CASSLTLGGWDQYF
>.|TRBD1|TRBV18|TRBJ2-5
TGTGCCAGCTCACCACCAAGGACAGGGGTTGGTGAGACCCAGTACTTC
CASSPPRTGVGETQYF
>.|.|TRBV10-3|TRBJ1-4
TGTGCCATCAGTGAGTCTTCTCGCGGGGAACTGTTTTTT
CAISESSRGELFF
>.|TRBD1|TRBV5-4|TRBJ1-4
TGTGCCAGCAGCTTAGGGGGCAATAATGAAAAACTGTTTTTT
CASSLGGNNEKLFF
>.|.|TRBV10-2|TRBJ2-1
TGCGCCAGCAGTCCAGGGTTTTCCTACAATGAGCAGTTCTTC
CASSPGFSYNEQFF
>.|.|TRBV11-2|TRBJ2-3
TGTGCCAGCAGCTTAGTAGATACGCAGTATTTT
CASSLVDTQYF
>.|.|TRBV6-6|TRBJ1-5
TGTGCCAGCAGATCACAGGGTAATCAGCCCCAGCATTTT
CASRSQGNQPQHF
>.|.|TRBV7-9|TRBJ2-1
TGTGCCAGCAGCTTAGCCTCGCAGAGCTCCTACAATGAGCAGTTCTTC
CASSLASQSSYNEQFF
>.|.|TRBV7-9|TRBJ1-5
TGTGCCAGCAGCTTAGGGAGGAATCAGCCCCAGCATTTT
CASSLGRNQPQHF
>.|TRBD2|TRBV7-2|TRBJ2-7
TGTGCCAGCAGCTTTGGGACTAGCGGTTCCTACGAGCAGTACTTC
CASSFGTSGSYEQYF
>.|TRBD1|TRBV30|TRBJ2-1
TGTGCCTGGAGTGGACAGGGAGTGGGCAATGAGCAGTTCTTC
CAWSGQGVGNEQFF
>.|.|TRBV18|TRBJ2-6
TGTGCCAGCTCGCCTACACCCTGGGACACCTCTGGGGCCAACGTCCTGACTTTC
CASSPTPWDTSGANVLTF
>.|.|TRBV7-2|TRBJ2-1
TGTGCCAGCAGCTTGAGGCGGTACAATGAGCAGTTCTTC
CASSLRRYNEQFF
>.|.|TRBV5-1|TRBJ2-3
TGCGCCAGCAGCCTGGGGATCGAGGATACGCAGTATTTT
CASSLGIEDTQYF
>once|TRBD1|TRBV9|TRBJ2-4
TGTGCCAGCAGCCACACGACAGGGGACGGGGGACTAGCCAAAAACATTCAGTACTTC
CASSHTTGDGGLAKNIQYF
>.|.|TRBV30|TRBJ2-2
TGTGCCTGGATTAGCGTTGACACCGGGGAGCTGTTTTTT
CAWISVDTGELFF
>.|.|TRBV15|TRBJ1-1
TGTGCCACCAGCAGAGGGCAAAGGGGAGTGAACACTGAAGCTTTCTTT
CATSRGQRGVNTEAFF
>.|.|TRBV5-4|TRBJ2-3
TGTGCCAGCAGCTTGTCGTCGCCACTGGTCACAGATACGCAGTATTTT
CASSLSSPLVTDTQYF
>once|.|TRBV7-2|TRBJ2-3
TGTGCCAGCAGCTTAGGCGGGACGGATACGCAGTATTTT
CASSLGGTDTQYF
>.|TRBD1|TRBV7-9|TRBJ2-3
TGTGCCAGCAGAGGGACAGGGAGCTTTTCTAGCACAGATACGCAGTATTTT
CASRGTGSFSSTDTQYF
>.|.|TRBV5-5|TRBJ2-1
TGTGCCAGCAGCTTGGGGCCCTACAATGAGCAGTTCTTC
CASSLGPYNEQFF
>once|.|TRBV30|TRBJ1-5
TGTGCCTGGAGTGTAGATTGGGCGGGGAGGCAGCCCCAGCATTTT
CAWSVDWAGRQPQHF
>.|.|TRBV28|TRBJ2-1
TGTGCCAGCCACGTGAGCTCCTACAATGAGCAGTTCTTC
CASHVSSYNEQFF
>.|.|TRBV11-2|TRBJ2-7
TGTGCCAGCACCGTCGAGGGGATAAGCACCTACGAGCAGTACTTC
CASTVEGISTYEQYF
>.|TRBD2|TRBV18|TRBJ2-3
TGTGCCAGCTCACCACAAGCGGGAGACACAGATACGCAGTATTTT
CASSPQAGDTDTQYF
>.|.|TRBV11-2|TRBJ2-7
TGTGCCAGCAGCTTACAGGGGCGCGGGGTATCGTCGGCGGAGCAGTACTTC
CASSLQGRGVSSAEQYF
>.|TRBD2|TRBV7-9|TRBJ2-1
TGTGCCAGCAGCTTCCTTCGGGACTATAGAGAGCAGTTCTTC
CASSFLRDYREQFF
>.|.|TRBV6-6|TRBJ2-7
TGTGCCAGCATAGGGCGAGAGCGGTTAGGTTCCTACGAGCAGTACTTC
CASIGRERLGSYEQYF
>.|.|TRBV27|TRBJ2-7
TGTGCCAGCAGAGCCTACGAGCAGTACTTC
CASRAYEQYF
>.|.|TRBV15|TRBJ2-7
TGTGCCACCAGCAGAGATCTCGTCACGAGGGAGCAGTACTTC
CATSRDLVTREQYF
>.|TRBD1|TRBV11-1|TRBJ2-7
TGTGCCAGCAGCTTTCGGACAGGGGCCTACGAGCAGTACTTC
CASSFRTGAYEQYF
>.|.|TRBV6-5|TRBJ2-5
TGTGCCAGCAGCCCCGGACTAGGGGGAGGGGAGACCCAGTACTTC
CASSPGLGGGETQYF
>.|.|TRBV6-5|TRBJ2-7
TGTGCCAGCAGTTACAGTCCCCATTCCCTTACCGACGAGCAGTACTTC
CASSYSPHSLTDEQYF
>.|TRBD2|TRBV28|TRBJ2-7
TGTGCCACCGGGAGGGACGAGCAGTACTTC
CATGRDEQYF
>.|TRBD1|TRBV7-3|TRBJ1-5
TGTGCCAGCAGCTTAGGGGACAGGGGGACGGGTCAGCCCCAGCATTTT
CASSLGDRGTGQPQHF
>.|.|TRBV28|TRBJ1-2
TGTGCCAGCAGTGGTGGCGAGGGCTACACCTTC
CASSGGEGYTF